These 7 T cell receptor beta chains originate from one sample sequenced in a study of PD-L1 blockade in urothelial cancer. Time point here: pretreatment peripheral blood. Profiled with immunoSEQ multiplex PCR; TCRdb holds only in-frame clones, not every one. The sample consists of tens of thousands of clones, 81% of them appearing once. Sequences were derived from PBMCs, sampled around atezolizumab (anti-PD-L1) treatment. The receptor set was obtained from a man aged 65 to 85 with urothelial cancer.

V is TRBV5-4 and J is TRBJ2-7; 11 nucleotides agree with TRBD2. The CDR3 is 15 amino acids. Germline CDR1 and CDR2: SGHNT and YYREEE (reference sequence). V trimming: 1 base; J trimming: 4 bases; junction bases outside the gene matches: 4. DNA of the CDR3: TGTGCCAGCAGCTTGAAACTAGCGGGAGTGTACGAGCAGTACTTC. This encodes CASSLKLAGVYEQYF.

The V call is TRBV5-4, the J call TRBJ2-1; 10 bases align to TRBD2. The CDR3 sequence is 16 residues long. Germline V gene data show CDR1 as SGHNT and CDR2 as YYREEE (reference sequence). The J segment lost 5 bases and the V segment lost 0 bases, leaving 5 bases of the junction unmatched. CDR3 DNA sequence: TGTGCCAGCAGCTTGGTGGCTAGCGGGAGCCACAATGAGCAGTTCTTC. Amino acid sequence: CASSLVASGSHNEQFF.

The CDR3: CASSTGLRETQYF. The CDR3, as DNA: TGTGCCAGCAGTACAGGACTAAGAGAGACCCAGTACTTC. The chain joins TRBV6-5 to TRBJ2-5, with a possible D match to TRBD2 (6 bases). Trimming left V 5 bases short and J 4 bases short, with 11 bases between. CDR1 and CDR2 (germline): MNHEY, SVGAGI. The CDR3 loop spans 13 amino acids.

This chain links TRBV28 with TRBJ1-4; 8 nucleotides line up with TRBD1. The CDR3 has 17 residues. V lost 1 base and J lost 11; bases outside the gene matches: 15. Germline loops: CDR1 MDHEN, CDR2 SYDVKM. The CDR3 spells CASSLSPFVRGRGKLFF. The DNA for the CDR3 is TGTGCCAGCAGTTTATCCCCCTTCGTCAGGGGGCGCGGGAAACTGTTTTTT.

The J gene is TRBJ2-7, the V gene TRBV5-1, with a possible D match to TRBD2 (6 bases). Germline V gives CDR1 SGHRS, CDR2 YFSETQ. This CDR3 has 13 amino acids. Trimming took 5 bases from V and 3 from J, leaving 12 bases between them. The CDR3, as DNA: TGCGCCAGCAGTGGAAGGAGGGGCTACGAGCAGTACTTC. It translates to CASSGRRGYEQYF.

The rearrangement links TRBV6-6 to TRBJ2-7; tentatively, D is TRBD1 (6 bases). The CDR3 is made up of 15 amino acids. The V end lost 6 bases, the J end lost 3 bases, and 18 bases lay between the germline ends. Germline loops: CDR1 MNHNY, CDR2 SVGAGI (reference sequence). The DNA for the CDR3 is TGTGCCAGCAGAGACCTCCCCAGGGGATACTACGAGCAGTACTTC. Amino acids: CASRDLPRGYYEQYF.

V usage is TRBV5-1 and J usage is TRBJ2-2; 10 bases match TRBD2. Trimming at V came to 4 bases and at J to 0 bases, leaving 21 bases not matched to a gene. Germline loops: CDR1 SGHRS, CDR2 YFSETQ. The CDR3 is 22 residues long. CDR3 DNA: TGCGCCAGCAGCCTTTCGCAGGGGGGAGGCCTAGCGGGAGTCCCGAACACCGGGGAGCTGTTTTTT. Its translation is CASSLSQGGGLAGVPNTGELFF.